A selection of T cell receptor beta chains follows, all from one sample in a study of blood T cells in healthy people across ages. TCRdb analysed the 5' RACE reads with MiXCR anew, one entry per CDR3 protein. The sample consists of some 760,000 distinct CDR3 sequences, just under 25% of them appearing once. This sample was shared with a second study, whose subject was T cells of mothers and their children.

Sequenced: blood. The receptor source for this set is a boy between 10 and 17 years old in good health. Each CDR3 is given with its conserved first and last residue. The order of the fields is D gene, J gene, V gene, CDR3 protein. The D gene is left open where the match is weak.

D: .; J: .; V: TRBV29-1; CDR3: CSPTVYNNNEQFF
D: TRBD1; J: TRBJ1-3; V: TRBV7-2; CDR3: CASRRQGAGNTIYF
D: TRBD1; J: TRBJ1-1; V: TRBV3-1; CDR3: CASSLTTGRNTEAFF
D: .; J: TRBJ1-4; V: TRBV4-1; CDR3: CASSQDEGANEKLFF
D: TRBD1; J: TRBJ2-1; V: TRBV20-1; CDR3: CSASKGQGRDEQFF
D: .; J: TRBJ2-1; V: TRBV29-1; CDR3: CSGDQGGNEQFF
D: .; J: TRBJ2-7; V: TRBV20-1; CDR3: CSARSGGGNIDEQYF
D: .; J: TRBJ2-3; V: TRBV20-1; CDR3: CSAPGQNTDTQYF
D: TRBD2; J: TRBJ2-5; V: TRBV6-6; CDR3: CASSYSGTSENF
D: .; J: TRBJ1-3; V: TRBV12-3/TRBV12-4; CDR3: CASSVDSSSGNTIYF
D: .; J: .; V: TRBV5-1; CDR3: CASSLALENEQFF
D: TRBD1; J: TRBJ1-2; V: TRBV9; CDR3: CASSEGDRGLCYTF